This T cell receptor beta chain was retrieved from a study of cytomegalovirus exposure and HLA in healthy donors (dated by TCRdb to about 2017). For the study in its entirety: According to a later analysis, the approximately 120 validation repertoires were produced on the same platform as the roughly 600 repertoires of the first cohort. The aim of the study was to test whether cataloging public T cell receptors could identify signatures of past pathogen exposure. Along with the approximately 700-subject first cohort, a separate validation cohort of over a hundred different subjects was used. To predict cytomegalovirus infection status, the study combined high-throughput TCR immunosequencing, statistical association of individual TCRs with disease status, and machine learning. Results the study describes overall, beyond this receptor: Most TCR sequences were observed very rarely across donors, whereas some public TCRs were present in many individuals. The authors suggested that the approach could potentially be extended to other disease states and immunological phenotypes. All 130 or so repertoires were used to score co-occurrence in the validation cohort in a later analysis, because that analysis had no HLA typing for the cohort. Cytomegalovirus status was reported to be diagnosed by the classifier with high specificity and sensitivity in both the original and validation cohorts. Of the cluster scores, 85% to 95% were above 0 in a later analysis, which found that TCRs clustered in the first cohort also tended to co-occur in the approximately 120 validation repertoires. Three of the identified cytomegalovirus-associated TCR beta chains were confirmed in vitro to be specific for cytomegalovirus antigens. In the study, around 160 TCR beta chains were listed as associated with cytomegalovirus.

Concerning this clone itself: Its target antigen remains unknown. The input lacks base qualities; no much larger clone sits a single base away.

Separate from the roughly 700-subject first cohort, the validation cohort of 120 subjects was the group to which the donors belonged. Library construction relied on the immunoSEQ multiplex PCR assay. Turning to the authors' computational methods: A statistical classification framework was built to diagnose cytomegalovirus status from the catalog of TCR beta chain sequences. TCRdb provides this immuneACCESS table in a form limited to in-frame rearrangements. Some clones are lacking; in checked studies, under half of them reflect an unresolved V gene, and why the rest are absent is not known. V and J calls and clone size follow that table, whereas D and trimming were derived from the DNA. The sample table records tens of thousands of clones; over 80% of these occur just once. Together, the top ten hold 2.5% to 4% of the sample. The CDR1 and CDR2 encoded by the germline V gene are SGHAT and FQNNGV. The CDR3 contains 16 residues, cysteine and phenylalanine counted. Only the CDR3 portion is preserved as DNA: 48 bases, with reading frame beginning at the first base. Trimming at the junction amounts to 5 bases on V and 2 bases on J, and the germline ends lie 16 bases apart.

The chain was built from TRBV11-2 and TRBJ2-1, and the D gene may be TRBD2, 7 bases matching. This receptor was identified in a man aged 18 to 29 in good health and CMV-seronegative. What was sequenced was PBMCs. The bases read TGTGCCAGCAGCAGATGGGAGGGGGTGACCTACAATGAGCAGTTCTTC. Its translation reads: CASSRWEGVTYNEQFF.